One T cell receptor (beta chain) is described in this entry. Its target is unknown. PCR employed 60 Vbeta and 13 Jbeta primers. Authors' methods: About 10 million shared chains were among approximately 80 million unique TCR beta chains counted in a later analysis. Profiling relied on immunoSEQ multiplex PCR, and the TCRdb table lists in-frame clones only, not all of them. The DNA gave D and trimming, while V, J and clone size come from that table. This listing includes roughly 53,000 clones. The data belong to a study of cytomegalovirus exposure and HLA in healthy donors. As for the study in general: In an earlier analysis, 90 million to 130 million unique TCR beta sequences were found from some 170 million T cells. Study-wide results and caveats: Immune exposure data for these donors was limited to CMV serostatus. Later on, a genetic analysis was performed. It linked a missense variant in DCLRE1C with V- and J-gene trimming of TCR beta.

Germline CDR1 LGHNA, CDR2 YNFKEQ. The V and J ends lost 0 bases and 2 bases, in that order; junction bases with no gene match: 3. CDR3 size: 15 residues. The TCR sequence derives from a female donor in good health and CMV-seronegative. V usage is TRBV4-2 and J usage is TRBJ2-7; 8 bases align to TRBD2. Sequenced: PBMCs. The DNA of the CDR3 is TGTGCCAGCAGCCAAGATCGGGGGGGCGCCTACGAGCAGTACTTC. Translation: CASSQDRGGAYEQYF.